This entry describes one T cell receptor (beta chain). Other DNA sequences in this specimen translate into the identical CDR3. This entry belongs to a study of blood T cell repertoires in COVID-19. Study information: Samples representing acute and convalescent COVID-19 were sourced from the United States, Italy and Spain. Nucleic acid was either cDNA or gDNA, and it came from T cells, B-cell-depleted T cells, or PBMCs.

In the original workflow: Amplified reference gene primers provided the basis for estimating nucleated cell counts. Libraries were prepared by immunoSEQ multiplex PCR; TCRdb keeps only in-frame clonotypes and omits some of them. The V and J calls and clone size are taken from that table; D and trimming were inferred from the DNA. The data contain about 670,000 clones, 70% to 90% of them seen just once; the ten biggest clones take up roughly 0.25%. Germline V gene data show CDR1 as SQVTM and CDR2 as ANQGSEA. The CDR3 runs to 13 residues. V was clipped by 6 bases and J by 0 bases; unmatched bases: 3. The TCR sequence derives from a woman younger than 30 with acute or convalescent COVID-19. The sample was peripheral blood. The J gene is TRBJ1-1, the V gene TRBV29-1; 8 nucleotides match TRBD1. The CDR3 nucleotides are TGCAGCGTGGGACAGGCCTTGAACACTGAAGCTTTCTTT. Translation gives CSVGQALNTEAFF.